The clone carrying this TCR beta chain was seen a single time. Other DNA sequences within the sample encode an identical CDR3. This record comes from a study of shared clonotypes between healthy human individuals. The data were produced by immunoSEQ multiplex PCR, yet TCRdb's version contains in-frame clones alone and is incomplete. The sample holds under 2,500,000 clones; 90% to 96% are singletons and the top ten take 0.1% to 0.15%. This CDR3 comprises 15 residues. Germline V gives CDR1 MNHEY, CDR2 SMNVEV (reference sequence). Trimming at V came to 3 bases and at J to 4 bases, leaving 1 base not matched to a gene.

Sequencing input: naive CD4+ T cells sorted from blood. Subset: CD45RA+ positively selected. The TCR comes from a man aged 18 to 30 in good health. The gene calls are TRBV27 and TRBJ2-1; TRBD2 agrees at 12 bases. The chain's CDR3 is CASSFGLAGYNEQFF. The CDR3, as DNA: TGTGCCAGCAGTTTCGGACTAGCGGGGTACAATGAGCAGTTCTTC.